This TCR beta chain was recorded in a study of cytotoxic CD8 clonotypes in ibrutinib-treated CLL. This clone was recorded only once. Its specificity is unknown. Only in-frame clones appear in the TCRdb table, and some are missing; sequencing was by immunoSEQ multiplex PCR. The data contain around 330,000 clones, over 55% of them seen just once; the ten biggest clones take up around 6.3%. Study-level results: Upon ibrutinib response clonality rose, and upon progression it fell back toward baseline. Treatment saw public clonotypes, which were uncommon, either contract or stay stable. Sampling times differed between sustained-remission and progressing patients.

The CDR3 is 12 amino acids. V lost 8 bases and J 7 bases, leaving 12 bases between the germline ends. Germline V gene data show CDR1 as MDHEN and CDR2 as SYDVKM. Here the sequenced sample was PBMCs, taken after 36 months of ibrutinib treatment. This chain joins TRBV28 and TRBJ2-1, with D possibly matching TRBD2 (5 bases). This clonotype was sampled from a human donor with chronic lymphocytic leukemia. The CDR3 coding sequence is TGTGCCAGCGGGAGTAACACGAATGAGCAGTTCTTC. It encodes CASGSNTNEQFF.